This T cell receptor beta chain was observed in a study of T cells after yellow fever vaccination (dated by TCRdb to the late 2010s). Describing the broader study: The SMART-Seq v4 Ultra Low Input RNA kit was used to prepare libraries from fractions with low cell numbers. Bulk TCR alpha and beta repertoires were sequenced longitudinally to track T-cell clones before and after primary and booster YFV17D yellow fever vaccination. Two healthy male donors, one aged 18 to 30 and one aged 30 to 40 years, were included in the cohort. Blood was collected at multiple timepoints before and after primary and secondary immunization, and bulk PBMC replicates and cell subsets were isolated. Findings and caveats that apply to the study as a whole: A small fraction of clonotypes showed up in both the CD4 and CD8 compartments, probably as a result of convergent recombination. Computational filtering was needed because FACS-sorted repertoires could contain abundant contaminating clonotypes from the bulk population. The secondary T-cell response was found to be weaker but faster than the primary response, with a peak reached on day 5 rather than on day 15. After the booster, most of the clones that had expanded following primary vaccination were detected again (approximately 95% of CD4 and more than 85% of CD8), which suggests that memory was broadly maintained. Only a couple of donors were included in the study, so the extent to which the findings can be generalized is limited.

TCR cDNA was made using 5'RACE template switching, a step that added a universal primer site and unique molecular identifiers. cDNA synthesis was primed from both the TCR alpha and TCR beta constant segments. Two PCR steps were used to amplify libraries, with sample barcodes and sequencing adapters being added in the second step. Libraries were sequenced on Illumina HiSeq 2500 (2x100 bp) or NovaSeq (2x150 bp). Under the source paper's analysis protocol: Reads were demultiplexed and collapsed into UMI consensus sequences with MIGEC, and V(D)J alignment was performed with MiXCR. Vaccine-responding clonotypes were identified with edgeR using replicate PBMC samples, with FDR below 0.01 and a log2 fold change above 5 up to day 15 being required. Each bulk clonotype was labeled CD4 or CD8 based on which sequenced repertoire, CD4 or CD8, contained the clonotype at higher abundance. Clones were called with MiXCR by TCRdb after fastp trimmed the public reads at Q25, and only in-frame beta chains were retained. Under each unique CDR3 protein, matching rows form one entry showing the most common genes and DNA. The authors' filters were not applied to this entry. The sample data list hundreds of thousands of distinct CDR3 sequences, and approximately 13% of these were observed just once. The ten largest clones add up to over 12% of the sample.

The treatment or condition label corresponds to: live attenuated yellow fever vaccine strain. At each blood-draw timepoint, two biological replicates of bulk PBMCs were collected. A standard Ficoll-Paque protocol was used to isolate PBMCs from peripheral blood. TriZol was used to extract RNA from bulk PBMCs, CD4 and CD8 fractions, and dextramer-positive and dextramer-negative fractions. The V and J ends are trimmed by 11 bases and 1 base, leaving 9 bases between them. Via the germline V gene, CDR1 is SNHLY and CDR2 FYNNEI. The CDR3 runs 11 amino acids, cysteine and phenylalanine included. Only CDR3 DNA is held: 33 bases, read in frame from base 1. As concerns this clonotype: The specificity of this receptor is unknown. Base-call qualities are not available, and no considerably larger clone is one nucleotide away.

The chain couples TRBV2 to TRBJ2-7, with no confident D gene call. The sequence was collected from a man in his thirties or forties who received the YFV17D yellow fever vaccine. The starting material was PBMCs, obtained on the day of the yellow fever booster vaccination. The DNA is TGTGCCGGCTCAGTTTCCTACGAGCAGTACTTC. This translates into CAGSVSYEQYF.